Shown below are 22 T cell receptor beta chains from a single sample sequenced in a study of T cell changes during pregnancy in multiple sclerosis. Generated by immunoSEQ multiplex PCR, the TCRdb table keeps only in-frame clones and is missing some. The sample holds under 65,000 clones, 92% seen once. This specimen consisted of CD4+ T cells from peripheral blood mononuclear cells, obtained after pregnancy. All receptors come from a female donor with multiple sclerosis, enrolled in a pregnancy study.

The chain has TRBV19 and TRBJ2-7; D is perhaps TRBD1 (5 bases). This CDR3 is 15 amino acids long. V lost 1 base, J lost 3 bases, and 13 bases lay in between. Per germline, CDR1 LNHDA and CDR2 SQIVND (reference sequence). The CDR3 here is CASSIGQGVGYEQYF. The CDR3 DNA is TGTGCCAGTAGTATAGGCCAGGGTGTGGGCTACGAGCAGTACTTC.

Written as DNA, the CDR3 is TGTGCCAGCAGGGCCCTACTAGCAGGCGATACGCAGTATTTT. This gives the protein CASRALLAGDTQYF. The chain employs TRBV5-4 and TRBJ2-3, with D maybe TRBD2 (6 bases). The V gene lost 5 bases and the J gene lost 6 bases, with 16 bases spanning the gap. Germline V CDR1 and CDR2: SGHNT, YYREEE (reference sequence). The CDR3 runs to 14 residues.

This rearrangement joins TRBV6-6 to TRBJ1-2, with 7 bases identical to TRBD1. The ends lost 2 bases at V and 3 bases at J; junction bases unmatched: 6. This CDR3 has 15 residues. Germline loops: CDR1 MNHNY, CDR2 SVGAGI (reference sequence). The CDR3 DNA is TGTGCCAGCAGTTACGGGGGTGACAGGGACTATGGCTACACCTTC. Its protein product is CASSYGGDRDYGYTF.

The CDR3 here is CASRAGQGSGGQYF. Written as DNA, the CDR3 is TGTGCCAGCAGGGCGGGGCAGGGAAGTGGCGGGCAGTACTTC. The rearrangement uses TRBV6-6 and TRBJ2-7; the D gene is possibly TRBD2 (6 bases). The CDR3 loop spans 14 amino acids. Trimming removed 6 bases from V and 9 bases from J, with 21 bases in between. From germline, CDR1 is MNHNY and CDR2 SVGAGI (reference sequence).

V gene TRBV6-5 combines with J gene TRBJ2-3; 8 bases agree with TRBD2. The ends lost 3 bases at V and 1 base at J; junction bases unmatched: 3. The germline gives CDR1 MNHEY, CDR2 SVGAGI. CDR3 size: 15 residues. CDR3 DNA sequence: TGTGCCAGCAGTTATGCCGGGGGGGGCACAGATACGCAGTATTTT. As protein: CASSYAGGGTDTQYF.

The genes are TRBV2 and TRBJ1-5, with 9 bases identical to TRBD1. Germline lookup yields CDR1 SNHLY and CDR2 FYNNEI. The CDR3 has 14 amino acids. Trimming took 7 bases from V and 6 from J; bases not matched to a gene: 7. CDR3 sequence: CASTGTGHGQPQHF. In nucleotides, the CDR3 is TGTGCCAGCACCGGGACAGGGCATGGTCAGCCCCAGCATTTT.

The rearrangement links TRBV6-5 to TRBJ1-3, with a tentative D call TRBD1 (6 bases). Per germline, CDR1 MNHEY and CDR2 SVGAGI. V dropped 6 bases and J dropped 9 bases, with 18 bases sitting between them. The CDR3 loop spans 14 amino acids. CDR3 bases: TGTGCCAGCAGGGAACAGGGCGGCAGCGTCACCATATATTTT. Protein: CASREQGGSVTIYF.

The chain combines TRBV12-5 with TRBJ2-2; TRBD1 aligns across 7 bases. The CDR3 sequence is 15 residues long. Trimming cost V 4 bases and J 3 bases; bases outside gene matches: 5. Germline assignment: CDR1 LGHNT and CDR2 FRNRAP. The CDR3 nucleotides are TGTGCTAGTGGTTATGGACAGGTGTACACCGGGGAGCTGTTTTTT. This codes for CASGYGQVYTGELFF.

A remark on this clone: This same CDR3 is encoded by further DNA sequences in the sample. The chain is built from TRBV9 and TRBJ2-2; no definite D call. Germline V gene lookup returns CDR1 SGDLS and CDR2 YYNGEE. Trimming took 2 bases from V and 6 from J, leaving 5 bases between them. CDR3 length: 12 amino acids. This CDR3 reads CASSVGPGELFF. Written as DNA, the CDR3 is TGTGCCAGCAGCGTTGGGCCCGGGGAGCTGTTTTTT.

The chain links TRBV25-1 to TRBJ2-5, with 7 bases fitting TRBD2. The CDR3 has 15 amino acids. Germline CDR1 reads MGHDK; CDR2 reads SYGVNS. Trimming cost V 5 bases and J 1 base; bases outside gene matches: 7. Here the CDR3 reads CASSPGEGPQETQYF. CDR3 nucleotide sequence: TGTGCCAGCAGTCCTGGGGAGGGACCCCAAGAGACCCAGTACTTC.

This chain connects TRBV9 to TRBJ1-2; D is possibly TRBD1 (6 bases). Germline V CDR1 and CDR2: SGDLS, YYNGEE. With 0 bases removed from V and 7 bases from J, the gap between germline ends came to 10 bases. The CDR3 is made up of 13 amino acids. Written as DNA, the CDR3 is TGTGCCAGCAGCGTAGACGTGGGGGCTGGCTACACCTTC. This encodes CASSVDVGAGYTF. Supplemented by reference TRBV9 and TRBJ1-2, the full variable domain reads DSGVTQTPKHLITATGQRVTLRCSPRSGDLSVYWYQQSLDQGLQFLIQYYNGEERAKGNILERFSAQQFPDLHSELNLSSLELGDSALYFCASSVDVGAGYTFGSGTRLTVV.

The chain has TRBV6-5 and TRBJ1-1; the D gene is possibly TRBD1 (6 bases). The germline V gene encodes CDR1 MNHEY and CDR2 SVGAGI. This CDR3 has 11 residues. Trimming cost V 5 bases and J 11 bases, with 12 bases left between them. CDR3 amino acids: CASSTAGEAFF. CDR3 nucleotides: TGTGCCAGCAGTACAGCAGGGGAGGCTTTCTTT.

V is TRBV7-3 and J is TRBJ2-3; TRBD1 is a possible D gene (6 bases). The CDR3 extends over 17 amino acids. Germline V gene sequence: CDR1 SGHTA, CDR2 FQGTGA. The ends were cut back, 2 bases at V and 3 bases at J, with 18 bases in the middle. Written as DNA, the CDR3 is TGTGCCAGCAGCTTACCCAACAGGGCCCAAATGACAGATACGCAGTATTTT. Translated: CASSLPNRAQMTDTQYF.

The chain couples TRBV11-1 to TRBJ2-7, with 10 bases lining up with TRBD2. V trimming: 6 bases; J trimming: 7 bases; junction bases outside the gene matches: 9. Germline CDR1 SGHAT, CDR2 FQDESV (reference sequence). This CDR3 has 14 amino acids. CDR3 protein: CASRTTSGSWEQYF. The CDR3, as DNA: TGTGCCAGCAGGACGACTAGCGGGTCATGGGAGCAGTACTTC.

The genes are TRBV7-7 and TRBJ1-2; 7 bases are a match to TRBD1. This CDR3 has 16 residues. Germline-derived CDR1 and CDR2 are SSHAT and FNYEAQ (reference sequence). V shed 2 bases, J shed 4 bases, and the junction held 10 bases outside the gene matches. The CDR3 reads CASSLTKGADSYGYTF. CDR3 in DNA: TGTGCCAGCAGCTTAACTAAGGGGGCCGACAGCTATGGCTACACCTTC.

The chain is built from TRBV7-3 and TRBJ1-1; D ambiguous. The ends were cut back, 2 bases at V and 4 bases at J, with 5 bases in the middle. Germline CDR1 reads SGHTA; CDR2 reads FQGTGA. The CDR3 spans 12 residues. Written as DNA, the CDR3 is TGTGCCAGCAGCTTAGTTCGCACTGAAGCTTTCTTT. It encodes CASSLVRTEAFF. Full variable domain (rest looked up from reference TRBV7-3 and TRBJ1-1): GAGVSQTPSNKVTEKGKYVELRCDPISGHTALYWYRQSLGQGPEFLIYFQGTGAADDSGLPNDRFFAVRPEGSVSTLKIQRTERGDSAVYLCASSLVRTEAFFGQGTRLTVV.

The V gene is TRBV7-2, the J gene TRBJ2-1; TRBD2 matches at 9 bases. The CDR3 extends over 16 amino acids. Germline V gene sequence: CDR1 SGHTA, CDR2 FQGNSA. With V trimmed by 1 base and J by 9 bases, 10 bases remained unmatched. The CDR3 region has the DNA TGTGCCAGCAGCTTAGATAGCGGGGGCAGAGAGACTGAGCAGTTCTTC. This sequence encodes CASSLDSGGRETEQFF.

This chain connects TRBV7-8 to TRBJ2-7; TRBD2 agrees at 11 bases. Germline CDR1 is SGHVS and CDR2 is FQNEAQ. This CDR3 is built from 16 residues. With V trimmed by 3 bases and J by 0 bases, 4 bases remained unmatched. CDR3 in amino acids: CASSFTSGGSSYEQYF. The CDR3, as DNA: TGTGCCAGCAGCTTTACTAGCGGGGGAAGCTCCTACGAGCAGTACTTC. The whole variable domain, remainder taken from reference TRBV7-8 and TRBJ2-7, is GAGVSQSPRYKVAKRGQDVALRCDPISGHVSLFWYQQALGQGPEFLTYFQNEAQLDKSGLPSDRFFAERPEGSVSTLKIQRTQQEDSAVYLCASSFTSGGSSYEQYFGPGTRLTVT.

This chain uses TRBV30 with TRBJ1-5; no firm D call. CDR1 and CDR2 (germline): GTSNPN, SVGIG (reference sequence). The CDR3 spans 13 residues. Trimming shortened V by 1 base and J by 7 bases, and 11 bases separated the two germline ends. The CDR3 DNA sequence: TGTGCCTGGAGTGGTGCGGGTGGGCAGCCCCAGCATTTT. This gives the protein CAWSGAGGQPQHF. Full variable domain (missing parts from reference TRBV30 and TRBJ1-5): SQTIHQWPATLVQPVGSPLSLECTVEGTSNPNLYWYRQAAGRGLQLLFYSVGIGQISSEVPQNLSASRPQDRQFILSSKKLLLSDSGFYLCAWSGAGGQPQHFGDGTRLSIL.

This chain uses TRBV7-6 with TRBJ1-4; D remains ambiguous. The CDR3 spans 13 residues. CDR1 is SGHVS and CDR2 is FNYEAQ in the germline V gene. Trimming left V 1 base short and J 6 bases short, with 6 bases between. CDR3 sequence reads: CASSLDTYEKLFF. CDR3 bases: TGTGCCAGCAGCTTAGATACTTATGAAAAACTGTTTTTT.

The CDR3 bases are TGTGCCAGCAGCTTAGCGCGGGGATATACCGGGGAGCTGTTTTTT. As protein: CASSLARGYTGELFF. This chain uses TRBV7-8 with TRBJ2-2; D is perhaps TRBD2 (6 bases). Between the trimmed V and J ends, which lost 0 bases and 5 bases, there was a span of 10 bases. Looked up from germline, CDR1 is SGHVS and CDR2 is FQNEAQ. There are 15 residues in the CDR3. Drawing the rest from reference TRBV7-8 and TRBJ2-2, the complete variable domain is GAGVSQSPRYKVAKRGQDVALRCDPISGHVSLFWYQQALGQGPEFLTYFQNEAQLDKSGLPSDRFFAERPEGSVSTLKIQRTQQEDSAVYLCASSLARGYTGELFFGEGSRLTVL.

The chain uses TRBV9 and TRBJ1-4; tentatively, D is TRBD1 (6 bases). The CDR3 has 17 residues. Trimming left V 4 bases short and J 7 bases short, with 23 bases between. Germline values: CDR1 SGDLS, CDR2 YYNGEE. In nucleotides, the CDR3 is TGTGCCAGCAGCTCAGCCCGAAGGGCAGGGGTACGTGAAAAACTGTTTTTT. Its translation: CASSSARRAGVREKLFF. Looking up the rest from reference TRBV9 and TRBJ1-4 gives the full variable domain: DSGVTQTPKHLITATGQRVTLRCSPRSGDLSVYWYQQSLDQGLQFLIQYYNGEERAKGNILERFSAQQFPDLHSELNLSSLELGDSALYFCASSSARRAGVREKLFFGSGTQLSVL.